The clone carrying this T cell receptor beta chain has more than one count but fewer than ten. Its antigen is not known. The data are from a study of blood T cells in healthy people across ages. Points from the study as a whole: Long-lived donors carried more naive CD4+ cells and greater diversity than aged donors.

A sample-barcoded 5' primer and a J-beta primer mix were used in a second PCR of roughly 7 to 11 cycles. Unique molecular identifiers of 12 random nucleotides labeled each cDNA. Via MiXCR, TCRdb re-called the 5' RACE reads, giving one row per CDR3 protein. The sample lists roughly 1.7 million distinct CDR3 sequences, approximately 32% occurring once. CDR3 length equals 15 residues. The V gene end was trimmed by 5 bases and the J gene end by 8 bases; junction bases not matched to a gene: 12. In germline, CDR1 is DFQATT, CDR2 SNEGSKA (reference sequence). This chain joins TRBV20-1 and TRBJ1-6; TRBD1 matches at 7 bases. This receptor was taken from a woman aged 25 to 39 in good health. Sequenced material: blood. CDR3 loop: CSASGQVRGYSPLHF. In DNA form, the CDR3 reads TGCAGTGCTTCTGGACAGGTCCGGGGTTATTCACCCCTCCACTTT.